Listed below are T cell receptor beta chains from one sample, sequenced in a study of blood T cell repertoires in COVID-19. Measured with immunoSEQ multiplex PCR; TCRdb has only the in-frame clones, and not every one. This sample carries 9,500 to 11,000 clones, over 80% of them seen once, and the ten largest clones take more than 6.5%. Sequenced material: peripheral blood. The receptors shown here come from a man between 65 and 85 years old with active COVID-19. Each CDR3 is given with its conserved first and last residue. A D gene is named only where the DNA matches it firmly. The size of a clone is reported for some rows only, either as once, few or many, or as a class for expanded clones.

v_call,d_call,cdr3_length,clone_size,j_call,cdr3_nt,cdr3_aa
TRBV18,NA,14,NA,TRBJ2-1,TGTGCCAGCAACCGACAGACACAGTACAATGAGCAGTTCTTC,CASNRQTQYNEQFF
TRBV7-6,NA,12,NA,TRBJ1-2,TGTGCCAGCAGCTTAAGGGGCAGGGGCTACACCTTC,CASSLRGRGYTF
TRBV7-6,NA,14,NA,TRBJ1-6,TGTGCCAGCAGCTTAGTTAGCTATAATTCACCCCTCCACTTT,CASSLVSYNSPLHF
TRBV5-1,TRBD2,18,NA,TRBJ2-7,TGCGCCAGCAGCCGGGGAGGGCTTAGCGGGGGGAACTCCTACGAGCAGTACTTC,CASSRGGLSGGNSYEQYF
TRBV5-5,NA,13,once,TRBJ1-2,TGTGCCAGCAGTATCGGGTCTAACTATGGCTACACCTTC,CASSIGSNYGYTF
TRBV19,TRBD2,16,NA,TRBJ2-3,TGTGCCAGTAGTTTAATTAGCGGGGGGGTATCAGATACGCAGTATTTT,CASSLISGGVSDTQYF
TRBV18,NA,15,NA,TRBJ1-2,TGTGCCAGCTCATCGTCCCAACAAGATCACTATGGCTACACCTTC,CASSSSQQDHYGYTF
TRBV13,NA,15,few,TRBJ2-7,TGTGCCAGCAGCTTAGAAGGGGGAGACTCCTACGAGCAGTACTTC,CASSLEGGDSYEQYF
TRBV14,TRBD1,15,NA,TRBJ1-3,TGTGCCAGCAGCCCCCGGGACAGGGGTGGAAACACCATATATTTT,CASSPRDRGGNTIYF
TRBV6-1,NA,15,hyperexpanded,TRBJ1-4,TGTGCCAGCAGTGACCGGGGAACAACTAATGAAAAACTGTTTTTT,CASSDRGTTNEKLFF
TRBV6-2/TRBV6-3,NA,15,NA,TRBJ1-1,TGTGCCAGCAGTTACTCTAGACAGAAGAACACTGAAGCTTTCTTT,CASSYSRQKNTEAFF
TRBV7-2,NA,13,NA,TRBJ1-5,TGTGCCAGCAGCTTTTACTGGAATCAGCCCCAGCATTTT,CASSFYWNQPQHF
TRBV30,NA,13,NA,TRBJ1-6,TGTGCCTGGAGTGTACCCCCGGGCAGGGTGAGCCACTTT,CAWSVPPGRVSHF
TRBV5-1,TRBD1,17,NA,TRBJ1-2,TGCGCCAGCAGCTTTTGGGACAGGGGGATCACCTATCATTCCTACACCTTC,CASSFWDRGITYHSYTF
TRBV19,TRBD2,15,NA,TRBJ2-3,TGTGCCAGTAGTCCCATTGGCGGGGGGACAGATACGCAGTATTTT,CASSPIGGGTDTQYF